These T cell receptor beta chains were read from a single sample in a study of blood T cell repertoires in COVID-19. This table comes from immunoSEQ multiplex PCR, and its TCRdb copy is limited to in-frame clones, with some not included. The sample contains roughly 380,000 clones, roughly 85% of which appear only once. Sample: peripheral blood. The receptors derive from a woman under 30 with acute or convalescent COVID-19. Both conserved end residues are part of each CDR3. D genes are given only for firm matches. Rows may omit the clone size; those that give it use once, few, many or a size class.

-	TRBV29-1	TRBJ1-1	-	TGCAGCGTTGAAAAGCGGATTAGTGACACTGAAGCTTTCTTT	CSVEKRISDTEAFF
once	TRBV12-5	TRBJ1-5	-	TGTGCTAGTGGTTTGGTACCCCTCGCCGGGGGGAACAATCAGCCCCAGCATTTT	CASGLVPLAGGNNQPQHF
-	TRBV27	TRBJ1-1	TRBD1	TGTGCCAGCGCTGACAGGGGTGTGACTGAAGCTTTCTTT	CASADRGVTEAFF
-	TRBV15	TRBJ1-4	-	TGTGCCACCAGCAGGTCCCGGGGGGCAACTAATGAAAAACTGTTTTTT	CATSRSRGATNEKLFF
-	TRBV28	TRBJ2-7	TRBD2	TGTGCCAGCAGTTTTCGGCTAGCGGGTCCCTCCTACGAGCAGTACTTC	CASSFRLAGPSYEQYF
once	TRBV2	TRBJ2-2	TRBD2	TGTGCCAGCAGTGATAAGGGACTAATCGCGAACACCGGGGAGCTGTTTTTT	CASSDKGLIANTGELFF
-	TRBV6-5	TRBJ1-2	-	TGTGCCAGCAGTTTCCAACAGGGATGGAACTATGGCTACACCTTC	CASSFQQGWNYGYTF
-	TRBV28	TRBJ2-1	-	TGTGCCAGCAGTACGTCCCCGGGATCGCAGCAGTTCTTC	CASSTSPGSQQFF
-	TRBV5-4	TRBJ1-1	-	TGTGCCAGCAGCCGGGGGGGGACTGAAGCTTTCTTT	CASSRGGTEAFF
few	TRBV2	TRBJ1-1	-	TGTGCCAGCAGTGGAGAGTATATCGAAGCTTTCTTT	CASSGEYIEAFF
-	TRBV4-1	TRBJ2-7	-	TGCGCCAGCAGCCAATCCGTCTCCTACGAGCAGTACTTC	CASSQSVSYEQYF
-	TRBV4-2	TRBJ1-5	-	TGTGCCAGCAGCCAAGATTGGAGGGAAGGACAGCCCCAGCATTTT	CASSQDWREGQPQHF
-	TRBV11-1	TRBJ1-1	-	TGTGCCAGCAGCTTATGGCAGGGCACTGAAGCTTTCTTT	CASSLWQGTEAFF
-	TRBV7-9	TRBJ1-1	-	TGTGCCAGCAGCTTGACTCAGGGGTTGGGGAACACTGAAGCTTTCTTT	CASSLTQGLGNTEAFF
-	TRBV15	TRBJ1-1	TRBD1	TGTGCCACCAGCAGCGCCAGAGGGGCAGGGGGGTACACTGAAGCTTTCTTT	CATSSARGAGGYTEAFF
-	TRBV12-3/TRBV12-4	TRBJ2-3	-	TGTGCCAGCAGTTTTCGAGATACGCAGTATTTT	CASSFRDTQYF
-	TRBV10-1	TRBJ2-1	TRBD2	TGCGCCAGCAGTGACCCTCGGGCTAGCGGGAGTATCAGTGAGCAGTTCTTC	CASSDPRASGSISEQFF
-	TRBV4-2	TRBJ2-3	TRBD2	TGTGCCAGCAGCCAAACTAGCGGGGGGTGGGATACGCAGTATTTT	CASSQTSGGWDTQYF
-	TRBV12-5	TRBJ2-7	TRBD1	TGTGCTAGTGGTTTGGTACATCTTGGGACAGGGAACAGGGTCGAGCAGTACTTC	CASGLVHLGTGNRVEQYF
-	TRBV12-5	TRBJ1-2	TRBD1	TGTGCTAGTGGCCCGACCCGACAGGGCTCTGGCTACACCTTC	CASGPTRQGSGYTF
-	TRBV20-1	TRBJ1-1	-	TGCAGTGCTAGTGTCGACATGAACACTGAAGCTTTCTTT	CSASVDMNTEAFF
-	TRBV29-1	TRBJ2-7	-	TGCAGCGTTGAAGTGGGGAGCGCCTCCTACGAGCAGTACTTC	CSVEVGSASYEQYF
-	TRBV9	TRBJ1-3	-	TGTGCCAGCAGCGTAGCGGCGACAGGTTTCTCTGGAAACACCATATATTTT	CASSVAATGFSGNTIYF
-	TRBV3-1/TRBV3-2	TRBJ1-1	-	TGTGCCAGCAGCCCCGGTGGTACCGTTAGAATGAACACTGAAGCTTTCTTT	CASSPGGTVRMNTEAFF
-	TRBV6-1	TRBJ1-2	-	TGTGCCAGCAGTGAGACTAGGGGCTACACCTTC	CASSETRGYTF
-	TRBV18	TRBJ1-2	TRBD1	TGTGCCAGCTCACGGGGGACAGACATCGGCTATGGCTACACCTTC	CASSRGTDIGYGYTF
-	TRBV27	TRBJ2-7	TRBD2	TGTGCCAGCAGCCCTAGCGGGAGGTCCTACGAGCAGTACTTC	CASSPSGRSYEQYF
-	TRBV2	TRBJ2-7	TRBD1	TGTGCCAGCAGGGGACAGTCCCTCCTTGAGCAGTACTTC	CASRGQSLLEQYF
few	TRBV21-1	TRBJ2-7	-	TGTGCCAGCAGCAAGCTCCCCCGGGAGCCCTACGAGCAGTACTTC	CASSKLPREPYEQYF
once	TRBV27	TRBJ2-3	TRBD2	TGTGCCAGCAGTCCAGCGGGAGGTGGGGCGGGTACGCAGTATTTT	CASSPAGGGAGTQYF
-	TRBV19	TRBJ2-2	TRBD2	TGTGCCAGTAGTAGGACGATAGAGGGGACTAGCGGGGTGAACACCGGGGAGCTGTTTTTT	CASSRTIEGTSGVNTGELFF
-	TRBV10-3	TRBJ2-7	TRBD2	TGTGCCATCAGTGACCCCCTCACTAGCGGGAGTCATAACTACTACGAGCAGTACTTC	CAISDPLTSGSHNYYEQYF
-	TRBV20-1	TRBJ1-1	TRBD1	TGCAGTGTCAGGGACAGGGTTGCTTTCTTT	CSVRDRVAFF
-	TRBV3-1/TRBV3-2	TRBJ1-2	-	TGTGCCAGCAGCCAAGCGACGAACAGGGTATCTTATGGCTACACCTTC	CASSQATNRVSYGYTF
-	TRBV9	TRBJ2-1	-	TGTGCCAGCAGCGGGAGGGTGGCAGTAGACGAGCAGTTCTTC	CASSGRVAVDEQFF
-	TRBV30	TRBJ1-6	TRBD1	TGTGCCTCGAATTACAGGGGCGAGAATAATTCACCCCTCCACTTT	CASNYRGENNSPLHF
-	TRBV2	TRBJ1-4	-	TGTGCCAGCATCGGTCGGGGTTATGGTGAAAAACTGTTTTTT	CASIGRGYGEKLFF
-	TRBV5-1	TRBJ2-5	-	TGCGCCAGCAGAGCTTATGAGACTAGCCAAGAGACCCAGTACTTC	CASRAYETSQETQYF
-	TRBV19	TRBJ1-2	TRBD1	TGTGCCAGTGGCCCCCGGACAGGGCTCGGCTACACCTTC	CASGPRTGLGYTF